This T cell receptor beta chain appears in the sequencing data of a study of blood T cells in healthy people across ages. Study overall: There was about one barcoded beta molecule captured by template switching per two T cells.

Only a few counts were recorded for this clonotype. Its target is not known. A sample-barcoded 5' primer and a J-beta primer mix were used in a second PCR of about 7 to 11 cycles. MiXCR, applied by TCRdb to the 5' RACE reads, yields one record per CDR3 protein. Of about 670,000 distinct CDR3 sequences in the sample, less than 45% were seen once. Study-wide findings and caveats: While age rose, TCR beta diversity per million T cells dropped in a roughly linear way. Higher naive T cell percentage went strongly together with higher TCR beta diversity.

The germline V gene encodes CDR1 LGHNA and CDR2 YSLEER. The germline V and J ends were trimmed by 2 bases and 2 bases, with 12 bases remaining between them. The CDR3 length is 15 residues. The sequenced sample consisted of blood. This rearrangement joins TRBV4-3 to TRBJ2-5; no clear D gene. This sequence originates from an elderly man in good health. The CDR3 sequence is CASSQTAGPQETQYF. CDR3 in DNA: TGCGCCAGCAGCCAAACGGCTGGCCCACAAGAGACCCAGTACTTC.